The TCR beta chain described here comes from a study of Ad26.COV2.S vaccination and SARS-CoV-2 variants. Across the study: The trial was COV1001 and the donor's arm was Ad26.COV2.S. Study-wide findings and caveats: The study found similar non-spike TCR breadth in vaccine and placebo recipients. Analytic work on TCR breadth and depth might have understated the full extent of total T cell responses.

This sample's treatment: 15 to 20 received Ad26.COV2.S at low or high dose, single or two shots; roughly five received placebo; per-sample allocation not given. Samples came from day 63 after the first vaccine or placebo injection. The CDR3 has 12 amino acids. With 3 bases removed from V and 6 bases from J, the gap between germline ends came to 9 bases. Germline lookup yields CDR1 MDHEN and CDR2 SYDVKM. This clone was detected once. Its antigen is undetermined. Sequencing was performed with immunoSEQ multiplex PCR; in TCRdb, only in-frame clones are kept and a portion is missing. The sample has 440,000 or so clones, roughly 91% seen once.

The TCR sequence derives from a person aged 18 to 65 who received the Ad26.COV2.S COVID-19 vaccine or a placebo. The chain combines TRBV28 with TRBJ2-7, with D perhaps matching TRBD2 (5 bases). Sequencing was performed on peripheral blood, taken in a trial of Ad26.COV2.S vaccine versus placebo. The CDR3 sequence is CASSFEGIEQYF. The DNA of the CDR3 is TGTGCCAGCAGTTTCGAGGGCATCGAGCAGTACTTC. The whole variable domain, filled in from reference TRBV28 and TRBJ2-7, reads DVKVTQSSRYLVKRTGEKVFLECVQDMDHENMFWYRQDPGLGLRLIYFSYDVKMKEKGDIPEGYSVSREKKERFSLILESASTNQTSMYLCASSFEGIEQYFGPGTRLTVT.